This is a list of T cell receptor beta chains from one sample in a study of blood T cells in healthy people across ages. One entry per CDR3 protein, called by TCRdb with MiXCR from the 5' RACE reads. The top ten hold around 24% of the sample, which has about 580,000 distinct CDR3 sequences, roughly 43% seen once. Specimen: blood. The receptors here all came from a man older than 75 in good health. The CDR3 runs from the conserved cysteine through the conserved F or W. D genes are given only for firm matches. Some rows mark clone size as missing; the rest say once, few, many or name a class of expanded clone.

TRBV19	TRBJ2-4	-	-	TGTGCCAGTAGTACCAGGGGGGTAGCCAAAAACATTCAGTACTTC	CASSTRGVAKNIQYF
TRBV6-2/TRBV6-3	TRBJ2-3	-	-	TGTGCCAGCAGCCCCAGAGGGCCAGATATGCAGTATTTT	CASSPRGPDMQYF
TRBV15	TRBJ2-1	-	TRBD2	TGTGCCACCAGCAGAGCTCCGATTAGCGGGGTGAATGAGCAGTTCTTC	CATSRAPISGVNEQFF
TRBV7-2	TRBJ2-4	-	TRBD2	TGTGCCAGCAGCCACGGACTAGCCGACATTCAGTACTTC	CASSHGLADIQYF
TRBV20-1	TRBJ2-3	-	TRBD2	TGCAGTGCTAGCGGACTAGCGGGAGCCACAGATACGCAGTATTTT	CSASGLAGATDTQYF
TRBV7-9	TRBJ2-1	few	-	TGTGCCAGCAGCTTAAAGGACTGGATCTACAATGAGCAGTTCTTC	CASSLKDWIYNEQFF
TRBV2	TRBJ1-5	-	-	TGTGCCAGCAGCGGGAACAATCAGCCCCAGCATTTT	CASSGNNQPQHF
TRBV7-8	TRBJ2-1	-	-	TGTGCCAGCAGCTTAGAAGGTCGGGAGCGGTACAATGAGCAGTTCTTC	CASSLEGRERYNEQFF
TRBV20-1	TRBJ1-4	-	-	TGCAGTGCTAGTGCCGGGTGGGGACTCACGGATGAAAAACTGTTTTTT	CSASAGWGLTDEKLFF
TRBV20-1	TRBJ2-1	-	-	TGCAGTGCTAGAGATCCCCAACCGACAAGGCATTACAATGAGCAGTTCTTC	CSARDPQPTRHYNEQFF
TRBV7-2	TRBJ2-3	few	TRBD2	TGTGCCAGCAGCTTTGGGGGAGGGCTGGCAGATACGCAGTATTTT	CASSFGGGLADTQYF
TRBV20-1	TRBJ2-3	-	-	TGCAGTGCTATGGACCTTAGCACAGATACGCAGTATTTT	CSAMDLSTDTQYF
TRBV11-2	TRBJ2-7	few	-	TGTGCCAGCAGACCTACAGGGAAGAGCTCCTACGAGCAGTACTTC	CASRPTGKSSYEQYF
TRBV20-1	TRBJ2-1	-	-	TGCAGTGCTAGAGGGGACACCCCAGGGAATGAGCAGTTCTTC	CSARGDTPGNEQFF
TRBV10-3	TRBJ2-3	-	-	TGTGCCATCAGAGTGGCGAGGGGCACAGATACGCAGTATTTT	CAIRVARGTDTQYF
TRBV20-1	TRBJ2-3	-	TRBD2	TGCAGTGCTAGATCTCGCGGGGGGGCCTCAGATACGCAGTATTTT	CSARSRGGASDTQYF
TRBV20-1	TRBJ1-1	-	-	TGCAGTGCTAGACACATGAACACTGAAGCTTTCTTT	CSARHMNTEAFF
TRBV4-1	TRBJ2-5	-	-	TGCGCCAGCAGCCGCGGGCCTCCCCGGGTGGAACAGGAGCAGTACTTC	CASSRGPPRVEQEQYF
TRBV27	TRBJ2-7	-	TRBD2	TGTGCCAGCAGTTTGCGGGAGGGAGCCTACGAGCAGTACTTC	CASSLREGAYEQYF
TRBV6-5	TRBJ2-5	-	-	TGTGCCGGCAGTTACGCTGGGACACATCCGGAGACCCAGTACTTC	CAGSYAGTHPETQYF
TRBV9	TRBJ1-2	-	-	TGTGCCAGCGCGAGAACGGACAGAATTCGTCACCATGGCTACACCTTC	CASARTDRIRHHGYTF
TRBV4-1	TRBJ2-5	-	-	TGCGCCAGCAGCCAAACAAGGTACCAAGAGACCCAGTACTTC	CASSQTRYQETQYF
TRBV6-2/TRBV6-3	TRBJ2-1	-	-	TGTGCCAGCAGTCGGGCCTGGGATGAGCAGTTCTTC	CASSRAWDEQFF
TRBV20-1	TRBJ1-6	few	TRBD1	TGCAGTGCTACCAAGGGACAGGCTTCTTCACCCCTCCACTTT	CSATKGQASSPLHF
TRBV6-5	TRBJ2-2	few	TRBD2	TGTGCCAGCAGGCTGACTAGCCTGGGAACCGGGGAGCTGTTTTTT	CASRLTSLGTGELFF
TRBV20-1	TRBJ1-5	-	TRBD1	TGCAGTGCTAGAGTAGGGACAGGTTATTCAGAACCCCAGCATTTT	CSARVGTGYSEPQHF
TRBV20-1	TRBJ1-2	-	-	TGCAGTGCTGTACAGGGAGCCGACTATGGCTACACCTTC	CSAVQGADYGYTF
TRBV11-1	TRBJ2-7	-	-	TGTGCCAGCAGCTTTGGAATAGGGGGTTCTTACGAGCAGTACTTC	CASSFGIGGSYEQYF
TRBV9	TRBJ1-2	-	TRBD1	TGTGCCAGCAGCGTAGTCCCAGGGACAGATAACTATGGCTACACCTTC	CASSVVPGTDNYGYTF
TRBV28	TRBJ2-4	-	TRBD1	TGTGCCAGCAGTTTAGGGGGACAGGGGAAGAACATTCAGTACTTC	CASSLGGQGKNIQYF
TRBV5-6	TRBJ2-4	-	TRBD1	TGTGCCAGCAGCCCCGGACAGGGGAGACCTTTAGCCAAAAACATTCAGTACTTC	CASSPGQGRPLAKNIQYF
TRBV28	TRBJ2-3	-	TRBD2	TGTGCCAGCGCCCTGGGACTAGCGGGGAATACGCAGTATTTT	CASALGLAGNTQYF
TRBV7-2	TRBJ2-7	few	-	TGTGCCAGCAGCTTTTCTGCGGGGACCTCCTACGAGCAGTACTTC	CASSFSAGTSYEQYF
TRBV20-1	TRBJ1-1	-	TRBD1	TGCAGTGTACCGACAGGGATAAACACTGAAGCTTTCTTT	CSVPTGINTEAFF
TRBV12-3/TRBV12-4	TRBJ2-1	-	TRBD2	TGTGCCAGCTCAGACCCCGGGACTAGCGGGAGTAATGAGCAGTTCTTC	CASSDPGTSGSNEQFF
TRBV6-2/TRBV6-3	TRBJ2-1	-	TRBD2	TGTGCCAGCAGTTACGATGGACTAGCCCTCAATGAGCAGTTCTTC	CASSYDGLALNEQFF
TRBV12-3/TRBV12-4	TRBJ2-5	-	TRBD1	TGTGCCAGTAGCTCCGGGACAGGGTTTGGGGAGACCCAGTACTTC	CASSSGTGFGETQYF
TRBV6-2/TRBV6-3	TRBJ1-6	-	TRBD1	TGTGCCAGCAGTTACCGACAGGGCCGGTTGGATTCACCCCTCCACTTT	CASSYRQGRLDSPLHF
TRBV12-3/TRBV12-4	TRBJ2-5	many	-	TGTGCCAGCAGTTTCGATGGGGAGACCCAGTACTTC	CASSFDGETQYF
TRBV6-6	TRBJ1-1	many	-	TGTGCCAGCAGCCAGGGTGGCAGTAACACTGAAGCTTTCTTT	CASSQGGSNTEAFF